The 25 T cell receptor beta chains reported below all come from one sample, sequenced in a study of cytomegalovirus exposure and HLA in healthy donors. Sequenced by immunoSEQ multiplex PCR; TCRdb stores in-frame clones only, minus some. In the table there are roughly 64,000 clones, roughly 94% of which are singletons. Input material: PBMCs. These receptors originate from a young woman in good health and CMV-seropositive.

The gene calls are TRBV28 and TRBJ2-3; 12 nucleotides align to TRBD2. Trimming at V came to 3 bases and at J to 0 bases, leaving 4 bases not matched to a gene. Germline V gene sequence: CDR1 MDHEN, CDR2 SYDVKM. The CDR3 covers 17 residues. The CDR3 sequence: CASSFGTSGRSTDTQYF. The CDR3 DNA is TGTGCCAGCAGTTTCGGAACTAGCGGGAGGAGCACAGATACGCAGTATTTT.

The chain recombines TRBV28 with TRBJ2-7; a weak D match, TRBD1 (6 bases). Per the germline V gene, CDR1 is MDHEN and CDR2 is SYDVKM. Trimming stripped 6 bases from V and 4 bases from J, with 16 bases between. This CDR3 has 14 amino acids. The CDR3 loop reads CASRPLLQGYEQYF. The CDR3 bases are TGTGCCAGCAGACCTCTCCTACAGGGTTACGAGCAGTACTTC.

The J gene is TRBJ1-2, the V gene TRBV27; tentative D call: TRBD1 (6 bases). Trimming left V 2 bases short and J 8 bases short, with 18 bases between. CDR1 and CDR2 (germline): MNHEY, SMNVEV (reference sequence). The CDR3 contains 15 residues. The CDR3 region is CASSLRGGAMKGYTF. DNA for the CDR3: TGTGCCAGCAGTTTACGAGGGGGGGCTATGAAAGGCTACACCTTC.

The chain has TRBV5-1 and TRBJ2-3; D gene ambiguous. Trimming removed 5 bases at V and 3 bases at J, with 7 bases between. The CDR3 totals 12 residues. The germline V gene encodes CDR1 SGHRS and CDR2 YFSETQ. The DNA for the CDR3 is TGCGCCAGCAGACTTGTGACAGATACGCAGTATTTT. Its translation: CASRLVTDTQYF.

This chain connects TRBV5-4 to TRBJ2-1; 12 nucleotides align to TRBD2. CDR3 length equals 18 residues. J was trimmed by 0 bases and V by 4 bases; bases with no gene match: 8. Germline V CDR1 and CDR2: SGHNT, YYREEE (reference sequence). CDR3 region: CASSLGLAGPTSYNEQFF. The CDR3 bases are TGTGCCAGCAGCCTTGGACTAGCGGGGCCCACCTCCTACAATGAGCAGTTCTTC.

The genes are TRBV5-7 and TRBJ2-7; the match to TRBD1 covers 7 bases. TRBV5-7 is placed among ORFs of uncertain function. The CDR3 is 14 amino acids. With 3 bases clipped from V and 9 bases from J, the junction kept 12 bases outside the gene matches. Here the CDR3 DNA reads TGTGCCAGCAGCTACGGGACAGCTAACCTCGGGCAGTACTTC. Translation: CASSYGTANLGQYF.

This chain joins TRBV5-1 and TRBJ1-4; D unclear. V dropped 4 bases and J dropped 4 bases, with 5 bases sitting between them. This CDR3 contains 12 residues. Germline V gene data show CDR1 as SGHRS and CDR2 as YFSETQ. The CDR3 nucleotides read TGCGCCAGCAGCCAGAATAATGAAAAACTGTTTTTT. Its protein is CASSQNNEKLFF. The variable domain in full, with the rest retrieved from reference TRBV5-1 and TRBJ1-4, is KAGVTQTPRYLIKTRGQQVTLSCSPISGHRSVSWYQQTPGQGLQFLFEYFSETQRNKGNFPGRFSGRQFSNSRSEMNVSTLELGDSALYLCASSQNNEKLFFGSGTQLSVL.

The J gene is TRBJ2-7, the V gene TRBV27; 9 positions match TRBD1. The germline CDR1 and CDR2 sequences are MNHEY and SMNVEV (reference sequence). V trimming: 4 bases; J trimming: 7 bases; junction bases outside the gene matches: 5. The CDR3 contains 13 residues. The CDR3 sequence: CASSSLGQGEQYF. Here the CDR3 DNA reads TGTGCCAGCAGTTCCCTCGGACAGGGGGAGCAGTACTTC.

The chain has TRBV7-2 and TRBJ1-1; the D gene is possibly TRBD1 (6 bases). The CDR3 loop spans 17 amino acids. Trimming removed 7 bases at V and 3 bases at J, with 24 bases between. Germline CDR1 and CDR2: SGHTA and FQGNSA. This chain's CDR3 is CASTLTGSPRNDTEAFF. DNA for the CDR3: TGTGCCAGCACCCTGACAGGATCACCCAGAAACGACACTGAAGCTTTCTTT.

The V call is TRBV9, the J call TRBJ2-5; TRBD2 matches 10 bases. The ends lost 4 bases at V and 6 bases at J; junction bases unmatched: 12. The CDR3 contains 16 residues. Germline assignment: CDR1 SGDLS and CDR2 YYNGEE. CDR3 region: CASSPRGSSGSKTQYF. Written as DNA, the CDR3 is TGTGCCAGCAGCCCCCGAGGATCTAGCGGGAGCAAGACCCAGTACTTC.

The chain joins TRBV11-2 to TRBJ1-1; D remains ambiguous. Per the germline V gene, CDR1 is SGHAT and CDR2 is FQNNGV. CDR3 length equals 12 residues. V lost 5 bases to trimming and J lost 1 base, with 5 bases between them. CDR3 loop: CASSPQNTEAFF. The CDR3, as DNA: TGTGCCAGCAGCCCCCAGAACACTGAAGCTTTCTTT.

V and J are TRBV4-1 and TRBJ2-3; D is unresolved. The V and J ends lost 0 bases and 4 bases respectively, with 11 bases between them. This CDR3 is built from 15 residues. The germline gives CDR1 MGHRA, CDR2 YSYEKL. The chain's CDR3 is CASSQDWPAPDTQYF. Here the CDR3 DNA reads TGCGCCAGCAGCCAAGATTGGCCTGCCCCAGATACGCAGTATTTT.

This clone appeared a single time. The rearrangement joins TRBV5-3 to TRBJ2-7, with D uncertain. TRBV5-3 is identified as an open reading frame with a role that is uncertain. V lost 10 bases, J lost 3 bases, and 32 bases lay in between. The CDR3 contains 18 residues. CDR3 amino acids: CAQTDEASQLPPIYEQYF. The CDR3 DNA follows: TGTGCCCAGACTGATGAGGCCTCACAATTGCCCCCAATCTACGAGCAGTACTTC.

V is TRBV27 and J is TRBJ2-7, with TRBD1 matching 7 bases. This CDR3 is 14 amino acids long. V shed 4 bases, J shed 4 bases, and the junction held 7 bases outside the gene matches. Germline V CDR1 and CDR2: MNHEY, SMNVEV (reference sequence). Here the CDR3 reads CASSSPTGSYEQYF. CDR3 DNA sequence: TGTGCCAGCAGTTCCCCGACAGGGTCTTACGAGCAGTACTTC.

The V gene is TRBV28, the J gene TRBJ2-7, with 7 bases that match TRBD2. V lost 6 bases, J lost 3 bases, and 11 bases stayed unmatched. The CDR3 loop spans 15 amino acids. The germline V gene encodes CDR1 MDHEN and CDR2 SYDVKM. CDR3 protein: CASSLLGGGIYEQYF. CDR3 sequence (DNA): TGTGCCAGCAGCCTCCTTGGGGGGGGAATCTACGAGCAGTACTTC. The full variable domain, in which reference TRBV28 and TRBJ2-7 provide the parts outside the CDR3, is DVKVTQSSRYLVKRTGEKVFLECVQDMDHENMFWYRQDPGLGLRLIYFSYDVKMKEKGDIPEGYSVSREKKERFSLILESASTNQTSMYLCASSLLGGGIYEQYFGPGTRLTVT.

The sample holds one count of this clone. The chain uses TRBV28 and TRBJ2-7; no firm D call. The CDR3 runs 16 residues. The V gene lost 2 bases and the J gene lost 0 bases, with 14 bases spanning the gap. Germline V gives CDR1 MDHEN, CDR2 SYDVKM. In DNA, the CDR3 is TGTGCCAGCAGTTTAGGCGCGACAAGTCCCTCCTACGAGCAGTACTTC. It is translated as CASSLGATSPSYEQYF.

The chain uses TRBV11-2 and TRBJ2-3, with 13 bases aligning to TRBD2. The length of the CDR3 is 16 residues. The V segment lost 3 bases and the J segment 1 base; nucleotides outside the gene matches: 1. Germline assignment: CDR1 SGHAT and CDR2 FQNNGV. The CDR3 protein is CASSFGLAGGTDTQYF. The CDR3 DNA follows: TGTGCCAGCAGCTTTGGACTAGCGGGAGGCACAGATACGCAGTATTTT.

V usage is TRBV2 and J usage is TRBJ2-4; 8 bases match TRBD2. There are 15 residues in the CDR3. In germline, CDR1 is SNHLY, CDR2 FYNNEI. J gave up 8 bases and V 2 bases, and 8 bases lay outside the gene matches. The CDR3 coding sequence is TGTGCCAGCAGTGAATCCCGACAGCGGGAGTACATTCAGTACTTC. This translates into CASSESRQREYIQYF.

The chain uses TRBV7-2 and TRBJ2-5; TRBD2 is a possible D gene (5 bases). V lost 4 bases and J 2 bases, leaving 8 bases between the germline ends. The CDR3 consists of 13 residues. Germline CDR1 and CDR2: SGHTA and FQGNSA. The CDR3 DNA reads as TGTGCCAGCAGCTATAGGACTCAAGAGACCCAGTACTTC. Translating gives CASSYRTQETQYF. Drawing the rest from reference TRBV7-2 and TRBJ2-5, the complete variable domain is GAGVSQSPSNKVTEKGKDVELRCDPISGHTALYWYRQSLGQGLEFLIYFQGNSAPDKSGLPSDRFSAERTGGSVSTLTIQRTQQEDSAVYLCASSYRTQETQYFGPGTRLLVL.

This chain connects TRBV11-1 to TRBJ2-7; 8 positions match TRBD1. Germline assignment: CDR1 SGHAT and CDR2 FQDESV (reference sequence). V shed 6 bases, J shed 2 bases, and the junction held 9 bases outside the gene matches. The CDR3 covers 15 residues. CDR3 loop: CASRGGTGIAYEQYF. As DNA, the CDR3 is TGTGCCAGCAGGGGTGGGACAGGCATCGCCTACGAGCAGTACTTC.

The rearrangement uses TRBV7-9 and TRBJ1-1, with 7 bases that match TRBD1. Germline loops: CDR1 SEHNR, CDR2 FQNEAQ (reference sequence). V trimming: 4 bases; J trimming: 1 base; junction bases outside the gene matches: 6. The CDR3 totals 15 residues. In nucleotides, the CDR3 is TGTGCCAGCAGCTCCTCCGGGACAGAGAACACTGAAGCTTTCTTT. It specifies CASSSSGTENTEAFF.

The J gene is TRBJ2-7, the V gene TRBV7-2, with 13 bases identical to TRBD2. The germline CDR1 and CDR2 sequences are SGHTA and FQGNSA. This CDR3 region has 15 residues. V gave up 3 bases and J gave up 3 bases; unmatched junction bases: 2. The CDR3 reads CASSLTSGGLYEQYF. The CDR3 DNA reads as TGTGCCAGCAGCTTGACTAGCGGGGGGCTCTACGAGCAGTACTTC.

This clone appeared a single time. The chain is built from TRBV9 and TRBJ2-3, with no clear D. Looked up from germline, CDR1 is SGDLS and CDR2 is YYNGEE. Trimming cost V 0 bases and J 3 bases, with 8 bases left between them. The CDR3 is made up of 14 amino acids. This CDR3 reads CASSVDKETDTQYF. Written as DNA, the CDR3 is TGTGCCAGCAGCGTAGATAAGGAGACAGATACGCAGTATTTT.

The gene calls are TRBV27 and TRBJ2-2; unclear D gene. CDR1 and CDR2 (germline): MNHEY, SMNVEV (reference sequence). V dropped 8 bases and J dropped 3 bases, with 19 bases sitting between them. The CDR3 is 16 amino acids. CDR3 DNA sequence: TGTGCCAGCGGTGGCCCCCGTAACAGCTACACCGGGGAGCTGTTTTTT. Amino acids: CASGGPRNSYTGELFF.

Of note for this clone: Its ends do not fully match the called genes, so a read error is possible. The chain links TRBV7-7 to TRBJ2-5; 9 bases match TRBD2. The CDR3 covers 13 residues. CDR1 and CDR2 from the germline V gene are SSHAT and FNYEAQ (reference sequence). The CDR3 DNA is TGTGCTAGCAGCCTTAGCGGGGGAGAGACCCAGTACTTC. This translates into CASSLSGGETQYF.